A selection of T cell receptor beta chains follows, all from one sample in a study of T-cell reconstitution after alpha-beta-depleted transplantation in children. Each CDR3 protein gets one entry after TCRdb re-called the PCR reads with MiXCR. The table lists 200,000 to 250,000 distinct CDR3 sequences, approximately 12% of them singletons. The source was PBMCs from the stem cell graft donor, collected from the stem cell graft. These receptors were obtained from a human donor who donated a stem cell graft to a child with acute lymphoblastic leukemia. Each CDR3 is given with its conserved first and last residue. The size entry is marked missing in some rows and otherwise reads once, few, many or a size class.

j_gene: TRBJ2-1; v_gene: TRBV29-1; len: 12; abundance: many; CDR3aa: CSVGRVLNEQFF
j_gene: TRBJ2-6; v_gene: TRBV27; len: 12; abundance: few; CDR3aa: CASSFIIAGLTF
j_gene: TRBJ2-7; v_gene: TRBV27; len: 13; abundance: many; CDR3aa: CASSLFQGSEQYF
j_gene: TRBJ2-5; v_gene: TRBV10-3; len: 16; abundance: many; CDR3aa: CAISDTAGTGQETQYF
j_gene: TRBJ1-1; v_gene: TRBV9; len: 13; abundance: many; CDR3aa: CASSFTTGAEAFF
j_gene: TRBJ1-2; v_gene: TRBV25-1; len: 15; abundance: NA; CDR3aa: CASSPGQGVPYGYTF
j_gene: TRBJ2-1; v_gene: TRBV7-2; len: 12; abundance: many; CDR3aa: CASSPRSDEQFF
j_gene: TRBJ1-1; v_gene: TRBV6-1; len: 13; abundance: many; CDR3aa: CASSDTWNTEAFF
j_gene: TRBJ1-1; v_gene: TRBV5-1; len: 13; abundance: many; CDR3aa: CASSLAGSTEAFF
j_gene: TRBJ2-1; v_gene: TRBV12-3/TRBV12-4; len: 17; abundance: NA; CDR3aa: CASSPMAWAAGYNEQFF
j_gene: TRBJ2-7; v_gene: TRBV4-3; len: 13; abundance: few; CDR3aa: CASSLGQYDEQYF
j_gene: TRBJ1-2; v_gene: TRBV10-2; len: 11; abundance: many; CDR3aa: CASSDTGVYTF
j_gene: TRBJ1-5; v_gene: TRBV12-3/TRBV12-4; len: 13; abundance: NA; CDR3aa: CASSFRINQPQHF
j_gene: TRBJ2-1; v_gene: TRBV19; len: 14; abundance: many; CDR3aa: CASSMQRGYNEQFF
j_gene: TRBJ2-3; v_gene: TRBV29-1; len: 10; abundance: many; CDR3aa: CSGEYGTQYF
j_gene: TRBJ2-2; v_gene: TRBV5-1; len: 13; abundance: many; CDR3aa: CASSGGGAGELFF
j_gene: TRBJ1-5; v_gene: TRBV20-1; len: 10; abundance: many; CDR3aa: CSAPFGGQHF
j_gene: TRBJ2-7; v_gene: TRBV20-1; len: 12; abundance: many; CDR3aa: CSATRDRAEQYF
j_gene: TRBJ1-1; v_gene: TRBV20-1; len: 15; abundance: many; CDR3aa: CSARNYTGMNTEAFF
j_gene: TRBJ2-7; v_gene: TRBV12-3/TRBV12-4; len: 13; abundance: many; CDR3aa: CASSFSLEGEQYF
j_gene: TRBJ2-1; v_gene: TRBV7-2; len: 15; abundance: NA; CDR3aa: CASSQTDYGYNEQFF
j_gene: TRBJ1-2; v_gene: TRBV27; len: 16; abundance: many; CDR3aa: CASSRGVLDRAYGYTF
j_gene: TRBJ2-1; v_gene: TRBV20-1; len: 13; abundance: many; CDR3aa: CSASQGPGDEQFF
j_gene: TRBJ2-5; v_gene: TRBV20-1; len: 18; abundance: many; CDR3aa: CSARDRNPLGRAQETQYF
j_gene: TRBJ1-1; v_gene: TRBV5-1; len: 15; abundance: many; CDR3aa: CASSLDMDSGFEAFF
j_gene: TRBJ2-2; v_gene: TRBV4-2; len: 16; abundance: many; CDR3aa: CASSQASGGAPGELFF
j_gene: TRBJ2-7; v_gene: TRBV5-1; len: 16; abundance: many; CDR3aa: CASSQTATGSSYEQYF
j_gene: TRBJ2-7; v_gene: TRBV7-2; len: 14; abundance: NA; CDR3aa: CASSLGVSAYEQYF
j_gene: TRBJ2-7; v_gene: TRBV7-9; len: 15; abundance: many; CDR3aa: CASSLVAGYSYEQYF
j_gene: TRBJ1-2; v_gene: TRBV29-1; len: 13; abundance: many; CDR3aa: CSVRNPAAGGYTF
j_gene: TRBJ2-7; v_gene: TRBV28; len: 12; abundance: NA; CDR3aa: CASSSIFLEQYF
j_gene: TRBJ2-1; v_gene: TRBV20-1; len: 14; abundance: many; CDR3aa: CSAEAGAPYNEQFF
j_gene: TRBJ2-2; v_gene: TRBV9; len: 14; abundance: many; CDR3aa: CASSEFGAGGELFF
j_gene: TRBJ1-4; v_gene: TRBV10-3; len: 13; abundance: many; CDR3aa: CAISARDNEKLFF
j_gene: TRBJ2-2; v_gene: TRBV9; len: 16; abundance: NA; CDR3aa: CASSESDRTNTGELFF
j_gene: TRBJ2-7; v_gene: TRBV15; len: 15; abundance: NA; CDR3aa: CATSPRGGASYEQYF
j_gene: TRBJ2-6; v_gene: TRBV7-3; len: 14; abundance: few; CDR3aa: CASSLGTGANVLTF
j_gene: TRBJ2-7; v_gene: TRBV6-2/TRBV6-3; len: 15; abundance: many; CDR3aa: CASSPYDDRVHEQYF
j_gene: TRBJ2-7; v_gene: TRBV7-2; len: 15; abundance: many; CDR3aa: CASSLARQGPYEQYF
j_gene: TRBJ2-1; v_gene: TRBV7-9; len: 16; abundance: many; CDR3aa: CASSLPSGGRYNEQFF